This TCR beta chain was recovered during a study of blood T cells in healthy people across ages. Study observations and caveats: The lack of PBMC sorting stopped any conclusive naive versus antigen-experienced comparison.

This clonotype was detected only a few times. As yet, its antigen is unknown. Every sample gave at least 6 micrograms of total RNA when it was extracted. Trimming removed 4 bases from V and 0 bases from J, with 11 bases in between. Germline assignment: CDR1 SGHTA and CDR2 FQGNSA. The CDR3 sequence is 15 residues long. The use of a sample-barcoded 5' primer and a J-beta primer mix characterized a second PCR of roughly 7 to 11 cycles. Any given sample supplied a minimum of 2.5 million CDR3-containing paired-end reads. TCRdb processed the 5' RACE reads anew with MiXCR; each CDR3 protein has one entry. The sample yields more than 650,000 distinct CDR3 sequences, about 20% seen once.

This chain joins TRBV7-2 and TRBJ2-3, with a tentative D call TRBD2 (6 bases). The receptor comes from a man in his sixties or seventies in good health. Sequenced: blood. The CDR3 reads CASSSFGGSTDTQYF. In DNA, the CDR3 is TGTGCCAGCAGCTCGTTTGGGGGGAGCACAGATACGCAGTATTTT.